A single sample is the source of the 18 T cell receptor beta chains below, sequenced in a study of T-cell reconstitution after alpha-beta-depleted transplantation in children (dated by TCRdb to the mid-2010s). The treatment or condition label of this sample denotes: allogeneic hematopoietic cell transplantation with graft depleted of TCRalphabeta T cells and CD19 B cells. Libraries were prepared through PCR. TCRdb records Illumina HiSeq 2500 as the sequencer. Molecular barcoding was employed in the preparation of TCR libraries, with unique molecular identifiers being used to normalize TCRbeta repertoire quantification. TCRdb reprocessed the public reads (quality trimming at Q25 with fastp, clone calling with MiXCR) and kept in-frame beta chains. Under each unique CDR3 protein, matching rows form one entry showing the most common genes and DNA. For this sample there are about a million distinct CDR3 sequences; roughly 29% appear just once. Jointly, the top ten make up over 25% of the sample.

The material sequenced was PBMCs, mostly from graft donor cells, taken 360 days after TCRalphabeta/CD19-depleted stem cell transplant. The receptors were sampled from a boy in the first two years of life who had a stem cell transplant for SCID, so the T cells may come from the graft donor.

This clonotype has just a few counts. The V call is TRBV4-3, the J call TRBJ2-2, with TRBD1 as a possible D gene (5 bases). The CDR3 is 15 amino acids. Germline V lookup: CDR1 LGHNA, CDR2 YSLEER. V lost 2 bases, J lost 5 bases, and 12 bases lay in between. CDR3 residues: CASSQMSRGTGELFF. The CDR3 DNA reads TGCGCCAGCAGCCAAATGAGTAGGGGAACCGGGGAGCTGTTTTTT.

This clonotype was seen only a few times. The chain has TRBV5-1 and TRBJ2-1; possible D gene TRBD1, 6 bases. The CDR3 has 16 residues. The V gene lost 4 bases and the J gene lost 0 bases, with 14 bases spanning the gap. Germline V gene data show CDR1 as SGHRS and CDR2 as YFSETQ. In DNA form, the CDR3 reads TGCGCCAGCAGCCAACAACAGGGATACTCCTACAATGAGCAGTTCTTC. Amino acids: CASSQQQGYSYNEQFF.

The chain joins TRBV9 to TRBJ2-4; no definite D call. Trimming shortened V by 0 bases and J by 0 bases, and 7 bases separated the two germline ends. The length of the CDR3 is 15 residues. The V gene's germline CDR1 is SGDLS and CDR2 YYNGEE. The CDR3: CASSVEGLAKNIQYF. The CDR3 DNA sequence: TGTGCCAGCAGCGTAGAAGGGCTAGCCAAAAACATTCAGTACTTC. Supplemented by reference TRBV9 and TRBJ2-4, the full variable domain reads DSGVTQTPKHLITATGQRVTLRCSPRSGDLSVYWYQQSLDQGLQFLIQYYNGEERAKGNILERFSAQQFPDLHSELNLSSLELGDSALYFCASSVEGLAKNIQYFGAGTRLSVL.

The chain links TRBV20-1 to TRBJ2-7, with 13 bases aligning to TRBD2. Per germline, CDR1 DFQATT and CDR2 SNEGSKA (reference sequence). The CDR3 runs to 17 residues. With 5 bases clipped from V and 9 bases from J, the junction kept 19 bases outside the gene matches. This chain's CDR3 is CSASDGKGLAGPSVQYF. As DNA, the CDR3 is TGCAGTGCTTCCGATGGGAAGGGACTAGCGGGACCAAGCGTGCAGTACTTC.

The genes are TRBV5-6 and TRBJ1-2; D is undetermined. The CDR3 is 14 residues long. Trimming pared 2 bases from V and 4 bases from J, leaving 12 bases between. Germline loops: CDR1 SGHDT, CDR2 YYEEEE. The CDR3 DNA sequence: TGTGCCAGCAGCTTAGGTCGCAGGTCCTATGGCTACACCTTC. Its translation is CASSLGRRSYGYTF.

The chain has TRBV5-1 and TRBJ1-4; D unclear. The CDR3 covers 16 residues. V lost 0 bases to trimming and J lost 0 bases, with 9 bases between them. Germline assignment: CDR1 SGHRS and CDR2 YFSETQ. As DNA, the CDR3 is TGCGCCAGCAGCTTGGTACCGACTGCAACTAATGAAAAACTGTTTTTT. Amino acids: CASSLVPTATNEKLFF.

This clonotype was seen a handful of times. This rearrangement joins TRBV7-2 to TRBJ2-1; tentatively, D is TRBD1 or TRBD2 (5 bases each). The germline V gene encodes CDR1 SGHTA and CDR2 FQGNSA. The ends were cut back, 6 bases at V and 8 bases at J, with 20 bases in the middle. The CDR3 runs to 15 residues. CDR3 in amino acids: CASSPGRAEGHEQFF. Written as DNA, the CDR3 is TGTGCCAGCAGTCCGGGGCGGGCCGAGGGACATGAGCAGTTCTTC.

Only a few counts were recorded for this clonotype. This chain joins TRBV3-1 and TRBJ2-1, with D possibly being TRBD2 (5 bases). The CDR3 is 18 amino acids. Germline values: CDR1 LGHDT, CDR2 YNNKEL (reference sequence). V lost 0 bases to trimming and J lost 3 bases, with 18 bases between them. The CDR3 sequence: CASSQDLGRTFVYNEQFF. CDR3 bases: TGTGCCAGCAGCCAAGATTTGGGTAGGACTTTCGTCTACAATGAGCAGTTCTTC.

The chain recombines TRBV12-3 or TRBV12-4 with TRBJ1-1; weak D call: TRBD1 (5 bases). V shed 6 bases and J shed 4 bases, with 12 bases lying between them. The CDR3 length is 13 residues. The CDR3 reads CASSPFGATEAFF. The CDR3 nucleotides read TGTGCCAGCAGCCCATTCGGGGCCACTGAAGCTTTCTTT.

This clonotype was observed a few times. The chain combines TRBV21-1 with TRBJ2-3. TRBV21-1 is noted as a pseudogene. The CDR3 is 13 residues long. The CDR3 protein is CASSKGPDNTQYF. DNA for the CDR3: TGTGCCAGCAGCAAAGGGCCAGACAATACGCAGTATTTT.

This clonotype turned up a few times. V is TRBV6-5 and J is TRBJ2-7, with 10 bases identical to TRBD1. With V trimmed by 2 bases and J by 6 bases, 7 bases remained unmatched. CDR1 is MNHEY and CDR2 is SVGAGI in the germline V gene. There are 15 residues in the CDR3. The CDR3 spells CASSYGGTGAAEQYF. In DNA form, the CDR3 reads TGTGCCAGCAGTTACGGGGGGACAGGGGCGGCCGAGCAGTACTTC.

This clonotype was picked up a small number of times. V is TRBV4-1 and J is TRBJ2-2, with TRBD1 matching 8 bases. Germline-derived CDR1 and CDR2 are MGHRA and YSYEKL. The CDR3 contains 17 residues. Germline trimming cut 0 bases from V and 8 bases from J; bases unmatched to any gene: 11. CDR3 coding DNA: TGCGCCAGCAGCCAAGAGAAGGGGACAGGACGGCCGGGGGAGCTGTTTTTT. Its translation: CASSQEKGTGRPGELFF.

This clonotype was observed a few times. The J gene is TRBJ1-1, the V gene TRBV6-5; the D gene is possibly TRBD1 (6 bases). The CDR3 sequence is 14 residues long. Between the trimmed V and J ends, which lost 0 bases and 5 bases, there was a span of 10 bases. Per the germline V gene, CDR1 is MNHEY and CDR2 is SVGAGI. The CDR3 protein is CASSYSQGGTEAFF. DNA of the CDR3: TGTGCCAGCAGTTACTCTCAAGGGGGGACTGAAGCTTTCTTT.

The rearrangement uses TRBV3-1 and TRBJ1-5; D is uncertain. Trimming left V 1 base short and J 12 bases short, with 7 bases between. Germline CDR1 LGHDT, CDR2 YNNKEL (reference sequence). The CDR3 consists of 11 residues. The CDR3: CASSQGEVQHF. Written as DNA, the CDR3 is TGTGCCAGCAGCCAAGGAGAGGTCCAGCATTTT. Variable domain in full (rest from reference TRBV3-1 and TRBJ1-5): DTAVSQTPKYLVTQMGNDKSIKCEQNLGHDTMYWYKQDSKKFLKIMFSYNNKELIINETVPNRFSPKSPDKAHLNLHINSLELGDSAVYFCASSQGEVQHFGDGTRLSIL.

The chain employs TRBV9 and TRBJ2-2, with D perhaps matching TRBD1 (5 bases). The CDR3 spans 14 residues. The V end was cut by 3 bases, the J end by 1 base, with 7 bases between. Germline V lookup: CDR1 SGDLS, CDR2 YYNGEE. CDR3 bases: TGTGCCAGCAGCGAACAGGTGAACACCGGGGAGCTGTTTTTT. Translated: CASSEQVNTGELFF.

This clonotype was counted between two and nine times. The CDR3 region is CASSLEPGTGNEQFF. CDR3 bases: TGCGCCAGCAGCTTGGAACCGGGGACAGGCAATGAGCAGTTCTTC. V and J are TRBV5-1 and TRBJ2-1; 8 bases line up with TRBD1. CDR1 SGHRS and CDR2 YFSETQ come from the germline V gene. After removal of 0 bases from V and 6 bases from J, the junction contained 5 bases not matched to a gene. The CDR3 sequence is 15 residues long.

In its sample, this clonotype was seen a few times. CDR3 residues: CSVPPGQGNWGSYNEQFF. The DNA for the CDR3 is TGCAGCGTTCCTCCGGGACAGGGGAATTGGGGCTCCTACAATGAGCAGTTCTTC. This sequence joins TRBV29-1 and TRBJ2-1, with 10 bases that match TRBD1. V lost 5 bases, J lost 0 bases, and 13 bases stayed unmatched. This CDR3 contains 18 residues. Germline loops: CDR1 SQVTM, CDR2 ANQGSEA.

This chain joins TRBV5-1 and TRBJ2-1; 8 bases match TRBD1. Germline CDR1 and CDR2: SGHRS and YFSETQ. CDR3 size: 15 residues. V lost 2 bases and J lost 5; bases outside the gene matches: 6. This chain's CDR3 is CASSFLGTGNNEQFF. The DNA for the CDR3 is TGCGCCAGCAGCTTCCTGGGGACAGGCAACAATGAGCAGTTCTTC.